The 8 T cell receptor beta chains given below trace back to one sample, sequenced in a study of early T cells in non-severe SARS-CoV-2 infection. TCRdb analysed the 5' RACE reads with MiXCR anew, one entry per CDR3 protein. In the table there are more than 65,000 distinct CDR3 sequences, around 12% of which are singletons. Input material: whole blood. These receptors all stem from an adult who was a healthcare worker with PCR-confirmed SARS-CoV-2 infection or an uninfected control (not recorded which).

This clonotype has ten or more counts. The chain uses TRBV18 and TRBJ2-7; 8 positions match TRBD1. The CDR3 consists of 14 residues. Germline V gives CDR1 KGHSH, CDR2 LQKENI. The J segment lost 4 bases and the V segment lost 3 bases, leaving 5 bases of the junction unmatched. The CDR3 spells CASSPHQGAYEQYF. In nucleotides, the CDR3 is TGTGCCAGCTCACCTCATCAGGGGGCGTACGAGCAGTACTTC.

The sample holds many counts of this clonotype. The chain couples TRBV6-5 to TRBJ1-3; D is possibly TRBD1 (6 bases). V lost 0 bases to trimming and J lost 7 bases, with 22 bases between them. Germline CDR1 and CDR2: MNHEY and SVGAGI. This CDR3 has 18 residues. The CDR3 DNA is TGTGCCAGCAGTTACTCGATCTCCGGGACACCGCCACGGAACACCATATATTTT. Its translation: CASSYSISGTPPRNTIYF.

This clonotype was found many times. V usage is TRBV6-5 and J usage is TRBJ1-6, with TRBD1 matching 9 bases. This CDR3 contains 17 residues. V was clipped by 7 bases and J by 10 bases; unmatched bases: 17. Germline lookup yields CDR1 MNHEY and CDR2 SVGAGI. This CDR3 is CASTKKPGTGFGSPLHF. CDR3 bases: TGTGCCAGCACTAAGAAGCCCGGGACAGGGTTCGGGTCACCCCTCCACTTT.

This clonotype has at least ten counts. CDR3 sequence (DNA): TGTGCCAGCAGCCAAGGGAGCTCTGGGGCCAACGTCCTGACTTTC. Its protein product is CASSQGSSGANVLTF. This chain links TRBV4-2 with TRBJ2-6; D is unclear. V was pared by 1 base and J by 0 bases, with 4 bases between. CDR3 length equals 15 residues. Germline CDR1 LGHNA, CDR2 YNFKEQ.

There are many counts of this clonotype. The CDR3 loop reads CSVPLEDTQYF. In DNA form, the CDR3 reads TGCAGTGTCCCCCTCGAAGATACGCAGTATTTT. The rearrangement uses TRBV20-1 and TRBJ2-3; no definite D call. The CDR3 has 11 amino acids. Trimming cost V 7 bases and J 5 bases, with 10 bases left between them. Germline values: CDR1 DFQATT, CDR2 SNEGSKA (reference sequence).

The table lists this clonotype with many counts. J is TRBJ2-6 and V is TRBV6-6; a possible D gene is TRBD1 (7 bases). Trimming shortened V by 2 bases and J by 0 bases, and 14 bases separated the two germline ends. CDR3 length: 18 amino acids. Germline-derived CDR1 and CDR2 are MNHNY and SVGAGI (reference sequence). CDR3 sequence: CASSYLGRGDSGANVLTF. The CDR3, as DNA: TGTGCCAGCAGTTACCTAGGCAGGGGGGACTCTGGGGCCAACGTCCTGACTTTC.

This clonotype has ten or more counts. V is TRBV24-1 and J is TRBJ1-2; a possible D gene is TRBD1 (6 bases). V was cut by 3 bases and J by 5 bases, with 9 bases left in between. Germline assignment: CDR1 KGHDR and CDR2 SFDVKD. This CDR3 spans 13 amino acids. CDR3 DNA sequence: TGTGCCACCAGTGATCAGGGGACATATGGCTACACCTTC. As protein: CATSDQGTYGYTF.

This clonotype was counted ten times or more. The V call is TRBV6-6, the J call TRBJ2-4; TRBD2 matches 10 bases. Germline V gene lookup returns CDR1 MNHNY and CDR2 SVGAGI (reference sequence). The V and J ends lost 5 bases and 6 bases, in that order; junction bases with no gene match: 7. This CDR3 has 15 residues. This CDR3 reads CASSQSGRAVNIQYF. CDR3 nucleotides: TGTGCCAGCAGTCAAAGCGGGAGGGCCGTAAACATTCAGTACTTC.